This T cell receptor beta chain was sequenced for a study of yellow fever vaccine responses in identical twins. Study-wide findings and caveats: Reportedly, the T cell response mounted by twins to vaccine seemed partly convergent, partly personalized.

In the case of this clonotype: Its antigen is unidentified.

The CDR3 runs 15 residues. Per the germline V gene, CDR1 is SGHTA and CDR2 is FQGTGA. Trimming removed 0 bases at V and 0 bases at J, with 8 bases between. TCRdb re-analysed the RT-PCR reads in MiXCR, keeping a single row per CDR3 protein. The sample consists of approximately 9,500 distinct CDR3 sequences, around four fifths of them appearing once. This receptor was obtained from a woman under 30 who received the yellow fever vaccine. Sequenced here: T cells from blood (PBMCs), unsorted or a sorted subset (not recorded which), sampled before or after yellow fever vaccination (not recorded which). The V gene is TRBV7-3, the J gene TRBJ2-5; tentatively, D is TRBD2 (5 bases). The DNA of the CDR3 is TGTGCCAGCAGCTTAACGTTGGAGGACCAAGAGACCCAGTACTTC. It translates to CASSLTLEDQETQYF. Supplemented by reference TRBV7-3 and TRBJ2-5, the full variable domain reads GAGVSQTPSNKVTEKGKYVELRCDPISGHTALYWYRQSLGQGPEFLIYFQGTGAADDSGLPNDRFFAVRPEGSVSTLKIQRTERGDSAVYLCASSLTLEDQETQYFGPGTRLLVL.